This is a list of T cell receptor beta chains from one sample in a study of monozygotic twins with cystic fibrosis. Produced via immunoSEQ multiplex PCR; TCRdb's table is partial and in-frame only. The sample yields some 10,000 clones, over 99% seen once. The sample taken for sequencing was blood. These receptors were collected from a man between 18 and 35 years old with cystic fibrosis. Each CDR3 is given with its conserved first and last residue. A D gene is named only where the DNA matches it firmly. Clone sizes are given selectively: once, few, many, or a class where the clone is expanded.

TRBV19	TRBJ1-6	NA	NA	TGTGCCAGTAGTATTTCAGGGCCAGCCACACCCCTCCACTTT	CASSISGPATPLHF
TRBV30	TRBJ1-5	NA	NA	TGTGCCTGGAGAGGGGCAGGGGACAATCAGCCCCAGCATTTT	CAWRGAGDNQPQHF
TRBV7-2	TRBJ2-5	NA	NA	TGTGCCAGCAGCGCCGTTATCTGGGGGGTTCTTGAGACCCAGTACTTC	CASSAVIWGVLETQYF
TRBV6-5	TRBJ1-2	NA	NA	TGTGCCAGCAAGCCGTCCCCTAACTATGGCTACACCTTC	CASKPSPNYGYTF
TRBV27	TRBJ1-2	NA	NA	TGTGCCAGCAGTCCGTACGGGACAACAGGGTACTATGGCTACACCTTC	CASSPYGTTGYYGYTF
TRBV5-8	TRBJ2-5	NA	NA	TGTGCCAGCAGCTCCCGCAGACTGACCCGGGAGACCCAGTACTTC	CASSSRRLTRETQYF
TRBV7-8	TRBJ1-5	NA	TRBD1	TGTGCCAGCAGCACCCGACAGGGTCCGAGTCAGCCCCAGCATTTT	CASSTRQGPSQPQHF
TRBV15	TRBJ2-7	NA	NA	TGTGCCACCAGCAGAGACCACCGGGGGCAGGGCGAGCAGTACTTC	CATSRDHRGQGEQYF
TRBV28	TRBJ2-3	NA	NA	TGTGCCAGCAGCCCCGGGACCTTACGGCAGTATTTT	CASSPGTLRQYF
TRBV6-6	TRBJ1-5	NA	NA	TGTGCCAGCAGTCAACAAACAGGGATCCAAGGTCAGCCCCAGCATTTT	CASSQQTGIQGQPQHF
TRBV11-2	TRBJ2-7	NA	NA	TGTGCCAGCAGCTTCGTTGCAGGATCCGAGCAGTACTTC	CASSFVAGSEQYF
TRBV7-2	TRBJ2-5	NA	NA	TGTGCCAGCAGCTTAGCCCGGGGAGTAGAGACCCAGTACTTC	CASSLARGVETQYF
TRBV2	TRBJ1-1	once	NA	TGTGCCAGCAGTTTAGCGGGAAAAGACACTGAAGCTTTCTTT	CASSLAGKDTEAFF
TRBV2	TRBJ2-3	NA	TRBD2	TGTGCCAGCAGTTGGACTAGTAGCACAGATACGCAGTATTTT	CASSWTSSTDTQYF
TRBV6-1	TRBJ2-7	NA	NA	TGTGCCAGCAGTGTCGGCAGGGCCTACGAGCAGTACTTC	CASSVGRAYEQYF
TRBV4-1	TRBJ2-7	once	TRBD2	TGCGCCAGCAGCCAAGTCGTGGGACTATCGACCTACGAGCAGTACTTC	CASSQVVGLSTYEQYF
TRBV6-5	TRBJ2-7	NA	NA	TGTGCCAGCAGTTACACGGGACTGACCCTGTACGAGCAGTACTTC	CASSYTGLTLYEQYF
TRBV5-1	TRBJ1-4	NA	TRBD1	TGCGCCAGCAGTTCACAGGGGACGAATGAAAAACTGTTTTTT	CASSSQGTNEKLFF
TRBV2	TRBJ2-1	NA	NA	TGTGCCAGATCCGCTAGCACCTCCTACAATGAGCAGTTCTTC	CARSASTSYNEQFF
TRBV9	TRBJ2-7	NA	NA	TGTGCCAGCAGCGGGGACCACTACGAGCAGTACTTC	CASSGDHYEQYF
TRBV7-2	TRBJ2-2	once	TRBD2	TGTGCCAGCAGCTTGGGACTAGGGCCCGGGGAGCTGTTTTTT	CASSLGLGPGELFF
TRBV4-2	TRBJ1-4	NA	NA	TGTGCCAGCAGCCAAGAATCGGGTGGGGCGAATGAAAAACTGTTTTTT	CASSQESGGANEKLFF
TRBV2	TRBJ2-5	once	TRBD2	TGTGCCAGCAGTAAGATAGCGGGAGTGGGAGAGACCCAGTACTTC	CASSKIAGVGETQYF
TRBV10-1	TRBJ2-3	NA	NA	TGCGCCAGCAGTGATCTGGGCACAGATACGCAGTATTTT	CASSDLGTDTQYF
TRBV7-9	TRBJ2-7	NA	NA	TGTGCCAGCAGCAATCCCAGGGGAGGGTCCGCCTACGAGCAGTACTTC	CASSNPRGGSAYEQYF
TRBV6-6	TRBJ2-7	NA	TRBD2	TGTGCCAGCCAGCGGGAGAGAGCCTACGAGCAGTACTTC	CASQRERAYEQYF
TRBV7-9	TRBJ2-3	NA	NA	TGTGCCAGCAGCTTATTGGGGCGGACAGATACGCAGTATTTT	CASSLLGRTDTQYF
TRBV11-2	TRBJ1-1	NA	NA	TGTGCCAGCAGCTCGGTGGCAGGACGGACTGAAGCTTTCTTT	CASSSVAGRTEAFF
TRBV15	TRBJ2-7	NA	TRBD2	TGTGCCACCAGCAGGGGAGGGTCCTACGAGCAGTACTTC	CATSRGGSYEQYF
TRBV4-1	TRBJ2-7	NA	NA	TGCGCCAGCAGCCAAGCTTGGGGGTTCTCCTACGAGCAGTACTTC	CASSQAWGFSYEQYF